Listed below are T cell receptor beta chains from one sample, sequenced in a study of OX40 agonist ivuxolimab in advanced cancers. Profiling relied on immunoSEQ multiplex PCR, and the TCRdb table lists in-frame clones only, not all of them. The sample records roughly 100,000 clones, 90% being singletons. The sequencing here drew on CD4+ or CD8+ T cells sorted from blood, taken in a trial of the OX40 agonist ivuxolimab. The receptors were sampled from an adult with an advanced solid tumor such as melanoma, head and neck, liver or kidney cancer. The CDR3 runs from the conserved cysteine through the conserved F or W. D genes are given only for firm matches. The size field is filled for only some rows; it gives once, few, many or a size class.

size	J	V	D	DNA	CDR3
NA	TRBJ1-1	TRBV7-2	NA	TGTGCCAGCAGCTCACCAGGGAGGAACACTGAAGCTTTCTTT	CASSSPGRNTEAFF
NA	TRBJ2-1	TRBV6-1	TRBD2	TGTGCCAGCAGTGCGCCGGGACTAGCGGGGTGGAATGAGCAGTTCTTC	CASSAPGLAGWNEQFF
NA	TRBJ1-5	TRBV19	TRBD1	TGTGCCAGTTATGGGACAGGGGATGTGAATCAGCCCCAGCATTTT	CASYGTGDVNQPQHF
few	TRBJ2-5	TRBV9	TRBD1	TGTGCCAGCAGGGGACAGGGGGAGACCCAGTACTTC	CASRGQGETQYF
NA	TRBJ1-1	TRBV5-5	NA	TGTGCCAGCAGCTTGGTTGGCGTGTGGGCTGAAGCTTTCTTT	CASSLVGVWAEAFF
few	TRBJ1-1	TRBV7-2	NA	TGTGCCAGCAGCTTAGTATGGAGCATGAACACTGAAGCTTTCTTT	CASSLVWSMNTEAFF
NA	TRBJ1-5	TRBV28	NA	TGTGCCAGCAACCAAGGGGGGAGCAATCAGCCCCAGCATTTT	CASNQGGSNQPQHF
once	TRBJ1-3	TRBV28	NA	TGTGCCAGCAGTTTGGAATTTGGGGGGATGGTCGGAAACACCATATATTTT	CASSLEFGGMVGNTIYF
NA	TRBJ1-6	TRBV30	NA	TGTGCCTGGCGGAGGAGGGACGGTTATAATTCACCCCTCCACTTT	CAWRRRDGYNSPLHF
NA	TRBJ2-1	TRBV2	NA	TGTGCCAGCAGAACGCAGGGTGGCAATGAGCAGTTCTTC	CASRTQGGNEQFF
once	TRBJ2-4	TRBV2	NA	TGTGCCAGCACCAGGGAAACCAAAAACATTCAGTACTTC	CASTRETKNIQYF
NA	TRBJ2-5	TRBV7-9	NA	TGTGCCAGCAGCTTAGGAGGACAAGGGAAAGAGACCCAGTACTTC	CASSLGGQGKETQYF
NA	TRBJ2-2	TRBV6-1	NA	TGTGCCAGCAGGTGGGAGGTCACCGGGGAGCTGTTTTTT	CASRWEVTGELFF
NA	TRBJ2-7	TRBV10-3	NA	TGTGCCATCAGTGCAGGGACATCGACTTACGAGCAGTACTTC	CAISAGTSTYEQYF
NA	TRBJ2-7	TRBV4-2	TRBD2	TGTGCCAGCAGCCAAGAAGCTAGCGGGGTCACCTACGAGCAGTACTTC	CASSQEASGVTYEQYF
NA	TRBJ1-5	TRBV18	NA	TGTGCCAGCTTCGAAAACAGGGAAACTCAGCCCCAGCATTTT	CASFENRETQPQHF
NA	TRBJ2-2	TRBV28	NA	TGTGCCAGCAGTTCATCCGGGCCCCCCGCGGGGGAGCTGTTTTTT	CASSSSGPPAGELFF
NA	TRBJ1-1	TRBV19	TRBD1	TGTGCCAGTAGTAACGACAGGGGCGGGAACACTGAAGCTTTCTTT	CASSNDRGGNTEAFF
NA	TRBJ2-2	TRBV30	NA	TGTGCCTGGAGTGGGGTTTACACCGGGGAGCTGTTTTTT	CAWSGVYTGELFF
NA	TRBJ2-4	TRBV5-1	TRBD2	TGCGCCAGCAGCTTGTTTGGTGCGGGAGGAGAAAACATTCAGTACTTC	CASSLFGAGGENIQYF
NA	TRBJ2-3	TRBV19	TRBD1	TGTGCCAGTTCGGGACAGGTCACAGATACGCAGTATTTT	CASSGQVTDTQYF
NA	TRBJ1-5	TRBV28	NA	TGTGCCAGTAGGAGAGGCGGGCAGGCGAATCAGCCCCAGCATTTT	CASRRGGQANQPQHF
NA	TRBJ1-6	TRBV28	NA	TGTGCCAGCAGTTCCGGACAGACCTATAATTCACCCCTCCACTTT	CASSSGQTYNSPLHF
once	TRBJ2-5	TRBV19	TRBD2	TGTGCCAGTAGTATAATCGTGGCTAGCGGGGGGAAAGAGACCCAGTACTTC	CASSIIVASGGKETQYF
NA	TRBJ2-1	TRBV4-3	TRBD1	TGCGCCAGCAGCCAAGAAGGGGACAGGAACTACAATGAGCAGTTCTTC	CASSQEGDRNYNEQFF
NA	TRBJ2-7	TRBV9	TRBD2	TGTGCCAGCAGCGCCGGACTAGCGGGGGTTTTGTACTTC	CASSAGLAGVLYF
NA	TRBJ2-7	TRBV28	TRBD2	TGTGCCAGCAGACCTAGGGTGGGTGGGAGGGCCTACGAGCAGTACTTC	CASRPRVGGRAYEQYF
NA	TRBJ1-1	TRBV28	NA	TGTGCCAGCAGTTTCGCTACGAACACTGAAGCTTTCTTT	CASSFATNTEAFF
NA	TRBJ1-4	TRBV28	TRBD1	TGTGCCAGCAGGTTACCGGGACAGCTTAATGAAAAACTGTTTTTT	CASRLPGQLNEKLFF
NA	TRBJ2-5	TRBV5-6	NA	TGTGCCAGCAGCCGATTACAGGACCCAGAGACCCAGTACTTC	CASSRLQDPETQYF
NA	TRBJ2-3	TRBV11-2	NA	TGTGCCAGCAGCTTAGCCCTGACTAGCACAGATACGCAGTATTTT	CASSLALTSTDTQYF
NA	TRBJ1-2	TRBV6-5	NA	TGTGCCAGCAGTTACTCGGCAGGGACCTATGGCTACACCTTC	CASSYSAGTYGYTF
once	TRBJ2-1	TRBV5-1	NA	TGCGCCAGCAGCTTGGACGGCCGGAGGGAGCAGTTCTTC	CASSLDGRREQFF
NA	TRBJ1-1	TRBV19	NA	TGTGCCAGTAGTATATTAGCACGGTCGAACACTGAAGCTTTCTTT	CASSILARSNTEAFF
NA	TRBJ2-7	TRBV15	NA	TGTGCCACCAGCAGAGATAAGGACTACCTAAGCTCCTACGAGCAGTACTTC	CATSRDKDYLSSYEQYF
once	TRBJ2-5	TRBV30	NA	TGTGCCTGGGGGGAAGGGAACCAAGAGACCCAGTACTTC	CAWGEGNQETQYF
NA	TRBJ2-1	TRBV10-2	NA	TGCGCCAGCAGTGAGTGGCAGGGGTTCCACAATGAGCAGTTCTTC	CASSEWQGFHNEQFF
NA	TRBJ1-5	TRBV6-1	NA	TGTGCCAGCAGTGACGCCGGTCCCCAGCATTTT	CASSDAGPQHF
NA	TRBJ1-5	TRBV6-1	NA	TGTGCCAGCAGTGAAACAGGGTCTGGCAATCAGCCCCAGCATTTT	CASSETGSGNQPQHF
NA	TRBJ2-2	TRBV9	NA	TGTGCCAGCAGCGTACAAGCGAAAGACGGGGAGCTGTTTTTT	CASSVQAKDGELFF
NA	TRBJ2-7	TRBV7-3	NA	TGTGCCAGCAGCTTTAGTGTCTTCAACGAGCAGTACTTC	CASSFSVFNEQYF
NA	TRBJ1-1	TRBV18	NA	TGTGCCAGCTCACCACAGGCGACCGAAGGCACTGAAGCTTTCTTT	CASSPQATEGTEAFF
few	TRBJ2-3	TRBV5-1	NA	TGCGCCAGCAGCTTGTTACAGAGCACAGATACGCAGTATTTT	CASSLLQSTDTQYF
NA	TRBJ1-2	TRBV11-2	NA	TGTGCCAGCAGCTTAGCAGCAGTGGCAGGGAATGGCTACACCTTC	CASSLAAVAGNGYTF
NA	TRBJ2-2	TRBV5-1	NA	TGCGCCAGCAGCGTAGGGACACCGTCCACCGGGGAGCTGTTTTTT	CASSVGTPSTGELFF
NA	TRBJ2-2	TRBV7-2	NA	TGTGCCAGCAGCCCCAGCGCGGGGAACACCGGGGAGCTGTTTTTT	CASSPSAGNTGELFF
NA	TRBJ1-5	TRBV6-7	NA	TGTGCCAGCAGTTCTAGCCGGGGGGCCCGCGATCAGCCCCAGCATTTT	CASSSSRGARDQPQHF
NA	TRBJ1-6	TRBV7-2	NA	TGTGCCAGCTCCCGGGGAAATAATTCACCCCTCCACTTT	CASSRGNNSPLHF
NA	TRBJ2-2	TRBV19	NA	TGTGCCAGTAGCCCCTCCATCTGGGAGCTGTTTTTT	CASSPSIWELFF
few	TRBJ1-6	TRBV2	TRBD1	TGTGCCACTCAGGGGGCAGGTTCACCCCTCCACTTT	CATQGAGSPLHF
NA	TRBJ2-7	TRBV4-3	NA	TGCGCCAGCAGCCAAGTGCCAGGGTCGTCCTACGAGCAGTACTTC	CASSQVPGSSYEQYF
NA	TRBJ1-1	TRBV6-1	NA	TGTGCCAGCTCGATCTACACTGAAGCTTTCTTT	CASSIYTEAFF
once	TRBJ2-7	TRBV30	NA	TGTGCCTGGGGGGATTTCTACGAGCAGTACTTC	CAWGDFYEQYF